These T cell receptor beta chains were read from a single sample in a study of T cell repertoires in cytomegalovirus infection. These TCRs' antigens remain unknown. One entry per CDR3 protein, called by TCRdb with MiXCR from the reads. The sample lists 70,000 to 85,000 distinct CDR3 sequences; 35% to 50% were seen once. The sequencing used CD8+ T cells from cultured PBMCs, collected from culture after CMV antigen stimulation. The receptors derive from a human donor in good health (CMV status not recorded). Some clones in this sample may be carry-over from other donors' samples. Both conserved end residues are part of each CDR3.

CASSLGSQGRDTEAFF TRBJ1-1 TRBV7-8
CASSFWTGGNQPQHF TRBJ1-5 TRBV7-4
CAAWARGRGPHGYTF TRBJ1-2 TRBV10-3
CATSGHSPGQGYEQYF TRBJ2-7 TRBV15
CASSPRQGALHEQYF TRBJ2-7 TRBV7-9
CASSGSGQGDTEAFF TRBJ1-1 TRBV9
CASSPVAGGAGANVLTF TRBJ2-6 TRBV4-3
CASSNPRGGIYEQYF TRBJ2-7 TRBV6-2/TRBV6-3
CASSDEAAGDTEAFF TRBJ1-1 TRBV5-1
CASSPGQGGGNEQFF TRBJ2-1 TRBV14
CASSPAGASSYEQYF TRBJ2-7 TRBV7-2
CASSRTEFGSTEAFF TRBJ1-1 TRBV7-6
CASSEGPPGGFNEKLFF TRBJ1-4 TRBV2
CASSEYFTRGRDGYTF TRBJ1-2 TRBV25-1
CASSGLEGRVNDEQYF TRBJ2-7 TRBV7-6
CASSQGTSGGGETQYF TRBJ2-5 TRBV7-6
CASSLGLAWAGTNTEAFF TRBJ1-1 TRBV7-9
CASSVDSGGSYEQYF TRBJ2-7 TRBV9
CASSQGGAGTGELFF TRBJ2-2 TRBV4-1
CASGRVTYEQYF TRBJ2-7 TRBV6-2/TRBV6-3
CASSSGWGPNQPQHF TRBJ1-5 TRBV5-6
CASSPLDITGELFF TRBJ2-2 TRBV7-6
CASSAYRGYNEQFF TRBJ2-1 TRBV9
CASRLQGFYEQYF TRBJ2-7 TRBV7-2
CASSLWGGPGYEQYF TRBJ2-7 TRBV11-2
CASSLWTGGDTEAFF TRBJ1-1 TRBV7-2
CASSSISRGVSSYEQYF TRBJ2-7 TRBV27
CASSLGQGGDQPQHF TRBJ1-5 TRBV12-3/TRBV12-4
CAINRDRGPMSTGELFF TRBJ2-2 TRBV10-3
CASSIETGVSYEQYF TRBJ2-7 TRBV19
CASSSWTSGGAGEQFF TRBJ2-1 TRBV7-2
CASSPGQAYYGYTF TRBJ1-2 TRBV28
CAGSWGRTYEQYF TRBJ2-7 TRBV28
CASRGQSEETQYF TRBJ2-5 TRBV7-7
CASSLADIGQPQHF TRBJ1-5 TRBV28
CASSLLAGGLYNEQFF TRBJ2-1 TRBV7-6
CASSSQTSGVLKTQYF TRBJ2-5 TRBV7-2
CASSPGDSYNEQFF TRBJ2-1 TRBV11-2
CASRRVGLVTIVEQFF TRBJ2-1 TRBV6-1
CATSDLAGGAYNEQFF TRBJ2-1 TRBV24-1
CASSFSGGSYNEQFF TRBJ2-1 TRBV7-2
CASWGGSVNTEAFF TRBJ1-1 TRBV7-9
CASSTLDRSGANVLTF TRBJ2-6 TRBV7-9
CASSEMGPGNTIYF TRBJ1-3 TRBV25-1
CASSKRDTPDDTDTQYF TRBJ2-3 TRBV28
CASSQVNVASSYNEQFF TRBJ2-1 TRBV4-3
CASSSRDEQFF TRBJ2-1 TRBV5-1
CASSHTGGAITEAFF TRBJ1-1 TRBV4-2
CASSLTGHRSGNTIYF TRBJ1-3 TRBV7-9
CASSGRGLGWGEQFF TRBJ2-1 TRBV7-2
CATSDRREGEQFF TRBJ2-1 TRBV24-1
CASSSPPDEQFF TRBJ2-1 TRBV7-8